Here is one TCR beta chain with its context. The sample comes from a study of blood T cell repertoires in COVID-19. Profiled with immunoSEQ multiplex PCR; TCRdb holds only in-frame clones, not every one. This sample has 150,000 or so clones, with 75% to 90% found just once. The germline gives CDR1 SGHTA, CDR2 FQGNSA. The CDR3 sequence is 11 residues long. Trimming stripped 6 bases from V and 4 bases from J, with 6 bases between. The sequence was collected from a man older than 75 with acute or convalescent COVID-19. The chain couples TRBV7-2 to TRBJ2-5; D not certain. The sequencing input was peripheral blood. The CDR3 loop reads CASSRTETQYF. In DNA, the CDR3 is TGTGCCAGCAGTAGAACAGAGACCCAGTACTTC.